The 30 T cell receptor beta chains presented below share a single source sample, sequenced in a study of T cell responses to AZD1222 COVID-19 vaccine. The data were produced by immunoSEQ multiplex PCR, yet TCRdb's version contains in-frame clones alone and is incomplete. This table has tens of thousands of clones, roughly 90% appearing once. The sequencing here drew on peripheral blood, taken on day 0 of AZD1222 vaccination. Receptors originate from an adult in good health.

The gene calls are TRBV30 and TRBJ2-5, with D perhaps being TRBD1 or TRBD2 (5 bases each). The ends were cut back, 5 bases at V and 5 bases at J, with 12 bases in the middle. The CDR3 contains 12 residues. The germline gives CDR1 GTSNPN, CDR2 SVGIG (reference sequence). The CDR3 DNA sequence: TGTGCCTGGGGGGGTCTCGGGGAGACCCAGTACTTC. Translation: CAWGGLGETQYF. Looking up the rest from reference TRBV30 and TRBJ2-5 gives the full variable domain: SQTIHQWPATLVQPVGSPLSLECTVEGTSNPNLYWYRQAAGRGLQLLFYSVGIGQISSEVPQNLSASRPQDRQFILSSKKLLLSDSGFYLCAWGGLGETQYFGPGTRLLVL.

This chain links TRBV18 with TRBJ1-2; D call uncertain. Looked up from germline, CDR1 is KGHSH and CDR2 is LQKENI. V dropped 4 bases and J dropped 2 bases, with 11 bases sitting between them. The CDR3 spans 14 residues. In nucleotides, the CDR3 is TGTGCCAGCTCACTGGTGGCGAGAAACTATGGCTACACCTTC. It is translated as CASSLVARNYGYTF.

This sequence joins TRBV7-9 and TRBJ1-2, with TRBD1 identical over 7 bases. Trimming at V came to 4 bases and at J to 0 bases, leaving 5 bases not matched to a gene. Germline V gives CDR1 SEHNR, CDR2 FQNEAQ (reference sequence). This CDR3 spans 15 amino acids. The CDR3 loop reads CASSSSGQTNYGYTF. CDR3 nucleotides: TGTGCCAGCAGCTCCTCGGGACAGACTAACTATGGCTACACCTTC.

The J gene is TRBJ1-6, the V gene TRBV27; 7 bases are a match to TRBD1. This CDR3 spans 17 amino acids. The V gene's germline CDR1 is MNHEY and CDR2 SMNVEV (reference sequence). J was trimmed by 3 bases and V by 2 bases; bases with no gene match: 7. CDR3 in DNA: TGTGCCAGCAGTTTACTGGTGACAGGGAGCTATAATTCACCCCTCCACTTT. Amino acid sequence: CASSLLVTGSYNSPLHF.

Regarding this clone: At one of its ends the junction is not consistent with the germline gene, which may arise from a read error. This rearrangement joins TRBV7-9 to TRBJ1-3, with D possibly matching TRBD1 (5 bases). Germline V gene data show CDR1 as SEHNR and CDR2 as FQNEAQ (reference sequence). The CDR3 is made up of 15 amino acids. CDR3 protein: CAGSLQANSGNTIYF. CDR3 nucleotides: TGTGCCGGCAGCTTACAGGCTAACTCTGGAAACACCATATATTTT.

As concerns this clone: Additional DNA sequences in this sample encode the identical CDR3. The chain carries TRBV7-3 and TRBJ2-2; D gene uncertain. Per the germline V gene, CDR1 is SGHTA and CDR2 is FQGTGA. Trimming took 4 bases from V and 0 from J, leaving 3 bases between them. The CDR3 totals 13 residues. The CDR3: CASSSPNTGELFF. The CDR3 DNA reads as TGTGCCAGCAGCTCCCCGAACACCGGGGAGCTGTTTTTT.

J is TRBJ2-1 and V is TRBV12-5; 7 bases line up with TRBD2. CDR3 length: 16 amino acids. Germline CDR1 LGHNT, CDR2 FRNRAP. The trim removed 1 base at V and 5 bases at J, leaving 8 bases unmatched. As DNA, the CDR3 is TGTGCTAGTGGTTTGGGCTTGCGGGAGCCCCACAATGAGCAGTTCTTC. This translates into CASGLGLREPHNEQFF.

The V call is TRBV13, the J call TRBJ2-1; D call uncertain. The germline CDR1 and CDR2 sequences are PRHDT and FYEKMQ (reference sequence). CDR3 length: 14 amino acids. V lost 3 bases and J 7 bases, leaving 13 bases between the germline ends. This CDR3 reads CASSFGGDYNEQFF. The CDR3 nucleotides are TGTGCCAGCAGCTTCGGTGGGGATTATAATGAGCAGTTCTTC.

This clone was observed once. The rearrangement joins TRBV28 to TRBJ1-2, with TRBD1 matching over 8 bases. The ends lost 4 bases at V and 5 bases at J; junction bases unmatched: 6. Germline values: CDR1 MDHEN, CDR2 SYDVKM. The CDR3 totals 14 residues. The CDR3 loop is CASSSPGQAYGYTF. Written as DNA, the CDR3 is TGTGCCAGCAGTTCTCCGGGACAGGCATATGGCTACACCTTC.

The CDR3 sequence: CASSTHSFTGELFF. CDR3 DNA: TGTGCCAGTAGTACCCACAGTTTCACCGGGGAGCTGTTTTTT. The chain uses TRBV19 and TRBJ2-2; no reliable D call. The V end lost 4 bases, the J end lost 4 bases, and 10 bases lay between the germline ends. Germline CDR1 reads LNHDA; CDR2 reads SQIVND (reference sequence). This CDR3 has 14 amino acids.

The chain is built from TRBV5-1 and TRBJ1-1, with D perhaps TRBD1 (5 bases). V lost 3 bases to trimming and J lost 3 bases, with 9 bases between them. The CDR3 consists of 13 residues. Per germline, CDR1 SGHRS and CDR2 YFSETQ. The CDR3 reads CASSWGVDTEAFF. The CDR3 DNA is TGCGCCAGCAGCTGGGGGGTAGACACTGAAGCTTTCTTT.

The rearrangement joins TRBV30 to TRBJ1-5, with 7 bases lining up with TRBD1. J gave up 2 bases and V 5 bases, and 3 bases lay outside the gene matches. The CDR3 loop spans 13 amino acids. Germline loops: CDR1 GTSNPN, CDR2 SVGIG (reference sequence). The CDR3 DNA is TGTGCCTGGGACAGGGAAGGCAATCAGCCCCAGCATTTT. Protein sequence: CAWDREGNQPQHF.

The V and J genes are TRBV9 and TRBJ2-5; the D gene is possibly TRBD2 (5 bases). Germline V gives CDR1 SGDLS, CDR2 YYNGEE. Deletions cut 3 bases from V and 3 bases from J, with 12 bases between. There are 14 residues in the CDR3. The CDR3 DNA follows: TGTGCCAGCAGCGCCGGGAACGGTAAAGAGACCCAGTACTTC. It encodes CASSAGNGKETQYF.

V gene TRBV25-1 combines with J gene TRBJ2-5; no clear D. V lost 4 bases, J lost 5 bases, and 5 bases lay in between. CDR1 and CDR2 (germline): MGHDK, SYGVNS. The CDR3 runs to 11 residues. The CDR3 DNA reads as TGTGCCAGCAGTGGGTGGGAGACCCAGTACTTC. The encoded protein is CASSGWETQYF.

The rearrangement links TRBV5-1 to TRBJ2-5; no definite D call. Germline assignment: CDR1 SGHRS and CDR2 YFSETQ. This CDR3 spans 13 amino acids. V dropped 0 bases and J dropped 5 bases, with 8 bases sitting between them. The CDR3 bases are TGCGCCAGCAGCTTGGCCAACTGGGAGACCCAGTACTTC. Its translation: CASSLANWETQYF.

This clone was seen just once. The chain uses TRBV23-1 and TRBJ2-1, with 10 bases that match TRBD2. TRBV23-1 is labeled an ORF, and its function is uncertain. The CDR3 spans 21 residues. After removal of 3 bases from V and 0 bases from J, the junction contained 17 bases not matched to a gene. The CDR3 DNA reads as TGCGCCAGCAGTCACGTCGCTTCCGGGACTAGCGTTATGATCTCCTACAATGAGCAGTTCTTC. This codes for CASSHVASGTSVMISYNEQFF.

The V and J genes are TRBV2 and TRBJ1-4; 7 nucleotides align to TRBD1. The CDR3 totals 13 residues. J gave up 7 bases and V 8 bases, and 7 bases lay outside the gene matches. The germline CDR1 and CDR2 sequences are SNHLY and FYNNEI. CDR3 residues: CASRQGSGEKLFF. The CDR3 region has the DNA TGTGCCAGCCGACAGGGCTCTGGTGAAAAACTGTTTTTT.

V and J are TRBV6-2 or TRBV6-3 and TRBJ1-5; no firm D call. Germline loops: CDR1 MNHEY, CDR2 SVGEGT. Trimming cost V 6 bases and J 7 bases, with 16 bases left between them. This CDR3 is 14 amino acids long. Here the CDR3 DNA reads TGTGCCAGCAGCAGGCATCGGACCCCCCAGCCCCAGCATTTT. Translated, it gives CASSRHRTPQPQHF.

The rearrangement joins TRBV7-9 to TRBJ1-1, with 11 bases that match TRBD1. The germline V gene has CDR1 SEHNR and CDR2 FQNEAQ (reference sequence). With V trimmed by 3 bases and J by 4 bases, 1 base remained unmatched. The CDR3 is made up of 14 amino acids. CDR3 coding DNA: TGTGCCAGCAGCTTTGGGACAGGGGGCACTGAAGCTTTCTTT. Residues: CASSFGTGGTEAFF.

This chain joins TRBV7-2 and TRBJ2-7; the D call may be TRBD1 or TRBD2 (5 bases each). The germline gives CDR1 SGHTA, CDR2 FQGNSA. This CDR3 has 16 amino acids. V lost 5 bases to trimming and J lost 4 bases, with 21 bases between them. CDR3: CASSPKPGTLSYEQYF. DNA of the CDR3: TGTGCCAGCAGCCCGAAACCTGGGACGCTAAGTTACGAGCAGTACTTC.

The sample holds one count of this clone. The CDR3 bases are TGTGCCAGTAGTATTCGTGGGGGCTGGGATAATTCACCCCTCCACTTT. Translating gives CASSIRGGWDNSPLHF. The rearrangement links TRBV19 to TRBJ1-6; tentatively, D is TRBD1 (6 bases). Germline values: CDR1 LNHDA, CDR2 SQIVND (reference sequence). The V and J ends lost 3 bases and 5 bases respectively, with 14 bases between them. CDR3 length: 16 residues. The variable domain in full, completed from reference TRBV19 and TRBJ1-6, reads DGGITQSPKYLFRKEGQNVTLSCEQNLNHDAMYWYRQDPGQGLRLIYYSQIVNDFQKGDIAEGYSVSREKKESFPLTVTSAQKNPTAFYLCASSIRGGWDNSPLHFGNGTRLTVT.

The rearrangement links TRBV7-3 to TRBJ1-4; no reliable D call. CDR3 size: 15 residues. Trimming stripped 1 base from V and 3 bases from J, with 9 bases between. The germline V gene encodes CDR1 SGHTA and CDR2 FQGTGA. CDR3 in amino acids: CASSLSGGANEKLFF. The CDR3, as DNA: TGTGCCAGCAGCTTAAGTGGCGGAGCTAATGAAAAACTGTTTTTT.

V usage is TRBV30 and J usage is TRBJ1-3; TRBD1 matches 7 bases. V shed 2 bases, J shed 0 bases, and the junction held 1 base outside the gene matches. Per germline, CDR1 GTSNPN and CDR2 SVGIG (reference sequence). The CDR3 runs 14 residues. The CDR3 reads CAWSSGGSGNTIYF. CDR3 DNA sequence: TGTGCCTGGAGTTCAGGGGGCTCTGGAAACACCATATATTTT.

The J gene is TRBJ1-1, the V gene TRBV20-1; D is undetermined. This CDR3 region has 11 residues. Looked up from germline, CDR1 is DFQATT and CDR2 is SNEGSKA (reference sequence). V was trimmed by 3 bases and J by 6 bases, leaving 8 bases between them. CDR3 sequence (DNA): TGCAGTGCTAGTATTTTCCCTGAAGCTTTCTTT. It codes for CSASIFPEAFF.

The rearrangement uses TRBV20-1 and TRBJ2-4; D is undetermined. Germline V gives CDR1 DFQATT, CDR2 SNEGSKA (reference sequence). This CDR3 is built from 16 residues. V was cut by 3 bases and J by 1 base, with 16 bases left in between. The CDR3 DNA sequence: TGCAGTGCTAGTGGGTATTGGAGAACGGCCAAAAACATTCAGTACTTC. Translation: CSASGYWRTAKNIQYF.

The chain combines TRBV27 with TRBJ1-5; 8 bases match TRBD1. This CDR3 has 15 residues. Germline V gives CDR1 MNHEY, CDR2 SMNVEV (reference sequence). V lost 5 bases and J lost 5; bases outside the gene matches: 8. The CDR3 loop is CASSPRTGRDQPQHF. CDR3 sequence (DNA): TGTGCCAGCAGTCCCCGGACAGGGCGGGATCAGCCCCAGCATTTT.

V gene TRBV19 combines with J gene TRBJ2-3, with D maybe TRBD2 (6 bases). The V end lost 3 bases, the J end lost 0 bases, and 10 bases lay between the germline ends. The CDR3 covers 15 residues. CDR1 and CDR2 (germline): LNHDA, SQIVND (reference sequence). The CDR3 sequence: CASSIRSGSTDTQYF. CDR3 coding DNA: TGTGCCAGTAGTATCCGGAGCGGGAGCACAGATACGCAGTATTTT.

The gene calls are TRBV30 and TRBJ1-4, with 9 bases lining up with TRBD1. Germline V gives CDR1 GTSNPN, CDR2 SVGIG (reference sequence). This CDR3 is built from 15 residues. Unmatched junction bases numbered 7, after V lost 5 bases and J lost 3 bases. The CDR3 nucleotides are TGTGCCTGGCGACAGGGGGGTAGTTCTAATGAAAAACTGTTTTTT. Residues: CAWRQGGSSNEKLFF.

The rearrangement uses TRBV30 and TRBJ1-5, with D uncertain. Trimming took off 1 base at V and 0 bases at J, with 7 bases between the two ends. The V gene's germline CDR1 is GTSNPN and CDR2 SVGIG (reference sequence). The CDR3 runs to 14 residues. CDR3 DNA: TGTGCCTGGAGTGACCAGTTTAGCAATCAGCCCCAGCATTTT. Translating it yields CAWSDQFSNQPQHF.

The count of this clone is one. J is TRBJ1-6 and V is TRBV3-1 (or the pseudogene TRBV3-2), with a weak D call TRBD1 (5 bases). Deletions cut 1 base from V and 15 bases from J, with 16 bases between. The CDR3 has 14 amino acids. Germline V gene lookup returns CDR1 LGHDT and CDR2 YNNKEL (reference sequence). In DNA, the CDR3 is TGTGCCAGCAGCCAAGGAGGTTCCGGGACTCTCCTCCACTTT. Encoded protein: CASSQGGSGTLLHF.